This record covers a single T cell receptor beta chain. Specified treatment: around 19 received Ad26.COV2.S at low or high dose, single or two shots; 5 received placebo; per-sample allocation not given. Sampling occurred on day 63 after the first vaccine or placebo injection. The vaccine antigen was prefusion-stabilized Wuhan SARS-CoV-2 spike. The sample is drawn from a study of Ad26.COV2.S vaccination and SARS-CoV-2 variants. The V end lost 1 base, the J end lost 1 base, and 5 bases lay between the germline ends. Germline V gives CDR1 SEHNR, CDR2 FQNEAQ (reference sequence). The CDR3 has 15 residues. The method was immunoSEQ multiplex PCR; TCRdb's version includes in-frame clones alone and lacks a portion of them. This table holds 440,000 or so clones, 90% found once.

This sequence was found in a person between 18 and 60 years old who received the Ad26.COV2.S COVID-19 vaccine or a placebo. V and J are TRBV7-9 and TRBJ2-6; D is unresolved. Sequenced here: peripheral blood, sampled in a trial of Ad26.COV2.S vaccine versus placebo. The CDR3 region has the DNA TGTGCCAGCAGCTTAGGTTGGTCTGGGGCCAACGTCCTGACTTTC. Amino acid sequence: CASSLGWSGANVLTF.